These 13 T cell receptor beta chains share one sample of origin, sequenced in a study of shared clonotypes between healthy human individuals. Measured with immunoSEQ multiplex PCR; TCRdb has only the in-frame clones, and not every one. The sample consists of fewer than 350,000 clones, around 87% of them appearing once. The sequenced sample was memory CD8+ T cells sorted from blood. The subset was: CD45RO+ cells pooled with CCR7-negative TemRA cells. The receptors were gathered from a man between 18 and 35 years old in good health.

This chain uses TRBV7-9 with TRBJ2-7, with 9 nucleotides matching TRBD2. Germline CDR1 SEHNR, CDR2 FQNEAQ (reference sequence). This CDR3 contains 16 residues. The V gene end was trimmed by 4 bases and the J gene end by 2 bases; junction bases not matched to a gene: 9. The CDR3 DNA follows: TGTGCCAGCAGCTCTCCTGGTAGCGGGGGTCCCTACGAGCAGTACTTC. Translation gives CASSSPGSGGPYEQYF.

The rearrangement joins TRBV7-9 to TRBJ2-3, with D perhaps TRBD1 (6 bases). V was trimmed by 5 bases and J by 0 bases, leaving 15 bases between them. From germline, CDR1 is SEHNR and CDR2 FQNEAQ (reference sequence). This CDR3 comprises 16 residues. The CDR3 DNA is TGTGCCAGCAGCAATGGACAGCCTACTAGCACAGATACGCAGTATTTT. Encoded protein: CASSNGQPTSTDTQYF. The full variable domain, its missing parts supplied by reference TRBV7-9 and TRBJ2-3, is DTGVSQNPRHKITKRGQNVTFRCDPISEHNRLYWYRQTLGQGPEFLTYFQNEAQLEKSRLLSDRFSAERPKGSFSTLEIQRTEQGDSAMYLCASSNGQPTSTDTQYFGPGTRLTVL.

This chain uses TRBV28 with TRBJ2-1; D call uncertain. Trimming shortened V by 1 base and J by 5 bases, and 0 bases separated the two germline ends. In germline, CDR1 is MDHEN, CDR2 SYDVKM. The CDR3 is 11 amino acids. The CDR3 coding sequence is TGTGCCAGCAGTTTATACAATGAGCAGTTCTTC. Its protein is CASSLYNEQFF.

This clone was counted a single time. J is TRBJ2-1 and V is TRBV7-2; 8 nucleotides agree with TRBD2. The V gene's germline CDR1 is SGHTA and CDR2 FQGNSA. The V segment lost 5 bases and the J segment 3 bases; nucleotides outside the gene matches: 12. This CDR3 is 17 amino acids long. The CDR3 DNA reads TGTGCCAGCAGCCCGCTACCACTAGCGGTGAACTACAATGAGCAGTTCTTC. Translation: CASSPLPLAVNYNEQFF.

V is TRBV5-1 and J is TRBJ2-2; D is ambiguous. CDR1 and CDR2 (germline): SGHRS, YFSETQ. V gave up 2 bases and J gave up 3 bases, with 11 bases separating them. CDR3 length: 15 amino acids. The CDR3 nucleotides read TGCGCCAGCAGCTTCACACTTTGGGACACCGGGGAGCTGTTTTTT. Translation gives CASSFTLWDTGELFF. Full variable domain (outside the CDR3, taken from reference TRBV5-1 and TRBJ2-2): KAGVTQTPRYLIKTRGQQVTLSCSPISGHRSVSWYQQTPGQGLQFLFEYFSETQRNKGNFPGRFSGRQFSNSRSEMNVSTLELGDSALYLCASSFTLWDTGELFFGEGSRLTVL.

The rearrangement joins TRBV4-1 to TRBJ2-1, with D unclear. The germline V and J ends were trimmed by 4 bases and 0 bases, with 13 bases remaining between them. This CDR3 is 16 amino acids long. CDR1 MGHRA and CDR2 YSYEKL come from the germline V gene. The CDR3 here is CASSPRTTSSYNEQFF. CDR3 coding DNA: TGCGCCAGCAGCCCCCGGACCACCAGCTCCTACAATGAGCAGTTCTTC.

A word on this clone: This CDR3 is also generated by other DNA sequences in the sample. The gene calls are TRBV6-6 and TRBJ2-3; tentatively, D is TRBD1 or TRBD2 (5 bases each). The V gene's germline CDR1 is MNHNY and CDR2 SVGAGI (reference sequence). The CDR3 sequence is 13 residues long. V was pared by 4 bases and J by 0 bases, with 5 bases between. CDR3 region: CASSWDSTDTQYF. The CDR3 bases are TGTGCCAGCAGTTGGGACAGCACAGATACGCAGTATTTT.

The rearrangement links TRBV6-5 to TRBJ2-7, with D unclear. V lost 4 bases to trimming and J lost 0 bases, with 10 bases between them. The CDR3 is made up of 14 amino acids. From germline, CDR1 is MNHEY and CDR2 SVGAGI. CDR3 protein: CASSLGLRSYEQYF. The CDR3 DNA reads TGTGCCAGCAGTTTGGGCTTACGCTCCTACGAGCAGTACTTC.

This clone has only a few counts. The chain couples TRBV7-9 to TRBJ2-5; 9 nucleotides match TRBD1. The CDR3 loop spans 14 amino acids. The J segment lost 5 bases and the V segment lost 5 bases, leaving 6 bases of the junction unmatched. Looked up from germline, CDR1 is SEHNR and CDR2 is FQNEAQ (reference sequence). CDR3 protein: CASSPGTGNETQYF. The CDR3 nucleotides read TGTGCCAGCAGCCCTGGGACAGGGAACGAGACCCAGTACTTC.

This clone was counted a single time. The chain is built from TRBV7-9 and TRBJ1-1; D is unclear. Germline CDR1 SEHNR, CDR2 FQNEAQ (reference sequence). The CDR3 loop spans 13 amino acids. V shed 2 bases and J shed 3 bases, with 7 bases lying between them. The CDR3 nucleotides are TGTGCCAGCAGCTTAAGGTGGGACACTGAAGCTTTCTTT. This encodes CASSLRWDTEAFF.

The chain carries TRBV7-6 and TRBJ1-3, with D unresolved. Germline V gene lookup returns CDR1 SGHVS and CDR2 FNYEAQ. The ends were cut back, 1 base at V and 7 bases at J, with 8 bases in the middle. This CDR3 has 13 amino acids. As DNA, the CDR3 is TGTGCCAGCAGCTTAGTTCTAGGGAACACCATATATTTT. Translated: CASSLVLGNTIYF.

The chain combines TRBV5-4 with TRBJ2-1; 10 nucleotides align to TRBD2. V trimming: 7 bases; J trimming: 4 bases; junction bases outside the gene matches: 5. Germline CDR1 and CDR2: SGHNT and YYREEE (reference sequence). The CDR3 covers 14 residues. The DNA for the CDR3 is TGTGCCAGCGGAGAGACTAGCGGGTACAATGAGCAGTTCTTC. Its protein is CASGETSGYNEQFF.

The chain combines TRBV27 with TRBJ2-7, with no clear D. Trimming left V 3 bases short and J 0 bases short, with 9 bases between. This CDR3 has 14 amino acids. Germline V lookup: CDR1 MNHEY, CDR2 SMNVEV (reference sequence). CDR3 DNA: TGTGCCAGCAGTTTTCAAGGGCCCTCCTACGAGCAGTACTTC. It specifies CASSFQGPSYEQYF.